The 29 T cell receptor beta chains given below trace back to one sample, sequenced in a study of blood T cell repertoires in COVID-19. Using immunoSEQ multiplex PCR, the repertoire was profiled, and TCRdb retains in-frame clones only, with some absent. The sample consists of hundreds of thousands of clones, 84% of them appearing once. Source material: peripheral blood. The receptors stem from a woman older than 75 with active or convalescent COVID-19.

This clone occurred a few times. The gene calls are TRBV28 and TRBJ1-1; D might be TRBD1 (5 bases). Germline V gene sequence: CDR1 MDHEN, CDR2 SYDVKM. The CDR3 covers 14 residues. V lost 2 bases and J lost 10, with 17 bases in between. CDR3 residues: CASSLIGQGFRAFF. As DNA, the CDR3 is TGTGCCAGCAGTTTAATAGGGCAGGGCTTTAGAGCTTTCTTT.

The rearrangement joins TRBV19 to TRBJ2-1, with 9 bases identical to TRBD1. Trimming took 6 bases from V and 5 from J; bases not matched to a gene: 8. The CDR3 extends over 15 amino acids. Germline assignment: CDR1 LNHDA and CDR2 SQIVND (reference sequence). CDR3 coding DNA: TGTGCCAGTAGGGCTTGGGGACAGGGAAACAATGAGCAGTTCTTC. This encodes CASRAWGQGNNEQFF.

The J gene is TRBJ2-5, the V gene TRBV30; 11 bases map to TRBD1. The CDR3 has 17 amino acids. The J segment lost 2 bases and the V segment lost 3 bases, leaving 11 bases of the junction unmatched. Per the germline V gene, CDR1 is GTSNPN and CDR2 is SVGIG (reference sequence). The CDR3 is CAWSPHLGQGGQETQYF. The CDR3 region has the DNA TGTGCCTGGAGCCCCCACTTGGGACAGGGGGGTCAAGAGACCCAGTACTTC.

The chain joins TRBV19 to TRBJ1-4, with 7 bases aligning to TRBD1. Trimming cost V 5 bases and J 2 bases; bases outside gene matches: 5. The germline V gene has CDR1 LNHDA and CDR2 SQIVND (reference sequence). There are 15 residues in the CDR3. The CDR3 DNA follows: TGTGCCAGTAGTTCCCAGGGACAGACTAATGAAAAACTGTTTTTT. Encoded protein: CASSSQGQTNEKLFF.

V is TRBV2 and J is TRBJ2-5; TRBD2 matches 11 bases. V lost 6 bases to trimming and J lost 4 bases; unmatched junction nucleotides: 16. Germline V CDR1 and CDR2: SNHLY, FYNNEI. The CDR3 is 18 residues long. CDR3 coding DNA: TGTGCCAGCAGCTTGGGGTCTAGCGGGGGGTGGGAGGGAGAGACCCAGTACTTC. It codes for CASSLGSSGGWEGETQYF. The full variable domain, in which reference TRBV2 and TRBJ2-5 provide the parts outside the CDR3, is EPEVTQTPSHQVTQMGQEVILRCVPISNHLYFYWYRQILGQKVEFLVSFYNNEISEKSEIFDDQFSVERPDGSNFTLKIRSTKLEDSAMYFCASSLGSSGGWEGETQYFGPGTRLLVL.

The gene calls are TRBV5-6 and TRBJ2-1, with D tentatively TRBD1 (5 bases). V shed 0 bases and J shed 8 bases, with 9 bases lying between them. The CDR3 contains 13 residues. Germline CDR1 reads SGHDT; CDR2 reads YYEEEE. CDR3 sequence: CASSLVSRDEQFF. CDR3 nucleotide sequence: TGTGCCAGCAGCTTGGTCTCCAGGGATGAGCAGTTCTTC.

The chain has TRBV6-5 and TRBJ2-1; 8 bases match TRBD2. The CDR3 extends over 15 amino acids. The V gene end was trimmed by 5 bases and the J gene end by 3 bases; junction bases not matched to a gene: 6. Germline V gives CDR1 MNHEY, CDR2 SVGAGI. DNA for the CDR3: TGTGCCAGCAGTCCTCAAGGGACTAGCTACAATGAGCAGTTCTTC. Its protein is CASSPQGTSYNEQFF.

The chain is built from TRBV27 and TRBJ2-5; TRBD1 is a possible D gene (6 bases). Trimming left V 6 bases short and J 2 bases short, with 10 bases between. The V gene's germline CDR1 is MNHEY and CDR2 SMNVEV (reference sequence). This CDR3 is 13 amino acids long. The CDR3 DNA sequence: TGTGCCAGCAGATATACAGGGCAAGAGACCCAGTACTTC. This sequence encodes CASRYTGQETQYF.

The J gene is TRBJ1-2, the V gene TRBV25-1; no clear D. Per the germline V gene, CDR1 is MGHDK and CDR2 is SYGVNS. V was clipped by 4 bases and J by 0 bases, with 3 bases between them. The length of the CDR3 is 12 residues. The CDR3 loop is CASSGANYGYTF. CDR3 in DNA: TGTGCCAGCAGTGGAGCTAACTATGGCTACACCTTC.

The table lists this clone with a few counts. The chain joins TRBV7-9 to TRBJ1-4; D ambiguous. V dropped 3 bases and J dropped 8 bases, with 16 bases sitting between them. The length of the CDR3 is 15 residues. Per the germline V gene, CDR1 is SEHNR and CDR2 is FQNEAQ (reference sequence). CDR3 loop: CASSFQDSRKEKLFF. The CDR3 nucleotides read TGTGCCAGCAGCTTCCAGGATTCTCGTAAGGAAAAACTGTTTTTT.

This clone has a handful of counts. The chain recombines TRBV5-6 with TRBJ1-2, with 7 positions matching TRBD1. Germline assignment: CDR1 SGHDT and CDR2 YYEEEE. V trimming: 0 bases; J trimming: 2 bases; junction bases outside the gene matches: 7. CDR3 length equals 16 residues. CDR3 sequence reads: CASSLARAGGNYGYTF. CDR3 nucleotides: TGTGCCAGCAGCTTGGCCAGGGCAGGGGGGAACTATGGCTACACCTTC.

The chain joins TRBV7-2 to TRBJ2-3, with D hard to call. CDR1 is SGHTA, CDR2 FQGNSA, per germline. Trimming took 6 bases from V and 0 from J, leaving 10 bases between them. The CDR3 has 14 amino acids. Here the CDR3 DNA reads TGTGCCAGCAGGTTCGCGCCTAGCACAGATACGCAGTATTTT. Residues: CASRFAPSTDTQYF.

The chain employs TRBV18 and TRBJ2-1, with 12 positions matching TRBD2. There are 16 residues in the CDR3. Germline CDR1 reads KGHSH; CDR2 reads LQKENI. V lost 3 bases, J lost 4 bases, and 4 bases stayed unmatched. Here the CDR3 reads CASSPTSGRSYNEQFF. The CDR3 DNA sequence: TGTGCCAGCTCACCTACTAGCGGGAGGTCATACAATGAGCAGTTCTTC.

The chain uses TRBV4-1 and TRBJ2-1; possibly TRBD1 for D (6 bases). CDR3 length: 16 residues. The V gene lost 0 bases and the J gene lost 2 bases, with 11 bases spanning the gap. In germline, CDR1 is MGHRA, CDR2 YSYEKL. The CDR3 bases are TGCGCCAGCAGCCAAGAACCGACAGGAACCTACAATGAGCAGTTCTTC. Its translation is CASSQEPTGTYNEQFF.

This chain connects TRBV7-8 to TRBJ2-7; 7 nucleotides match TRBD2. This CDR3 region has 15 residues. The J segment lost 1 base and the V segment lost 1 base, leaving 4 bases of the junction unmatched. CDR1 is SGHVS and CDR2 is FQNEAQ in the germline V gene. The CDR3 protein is CASSLGAGVSYEQYF. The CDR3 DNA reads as TGTGCCAGCAGCTTAGGGGCGGGAGTTTCCTACGAGCAGTACTTC.

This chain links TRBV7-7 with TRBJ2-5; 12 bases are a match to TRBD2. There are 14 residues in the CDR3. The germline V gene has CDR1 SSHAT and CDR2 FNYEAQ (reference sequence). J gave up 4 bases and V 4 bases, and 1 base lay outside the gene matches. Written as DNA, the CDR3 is TGTGCCAGCAGCTCTAGCGGGAGGGGAGAGACCCAGTACTTC. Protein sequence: CASSSSGRGETQYF.

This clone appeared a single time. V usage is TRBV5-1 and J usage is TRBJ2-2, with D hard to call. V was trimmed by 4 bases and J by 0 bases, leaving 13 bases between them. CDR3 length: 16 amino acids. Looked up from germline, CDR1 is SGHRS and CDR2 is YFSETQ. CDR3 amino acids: CASSPPLSANTGELFF. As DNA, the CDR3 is TGCGCCAGCAGCCCCCCTCTTTCCGCGAACACCGGGGAGCTGTTTTTT. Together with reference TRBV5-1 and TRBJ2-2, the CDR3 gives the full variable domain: KAGVTQTPRYLIKTRGQQVTLSCSPISGHRSVSWYQQTPGQGLQFLFEYFSETQRNKGNFPGRFSGRQFSNSRSEMNVSTLELGDSALYLCASSPPLSANTGELFFGEGSRLTVL.

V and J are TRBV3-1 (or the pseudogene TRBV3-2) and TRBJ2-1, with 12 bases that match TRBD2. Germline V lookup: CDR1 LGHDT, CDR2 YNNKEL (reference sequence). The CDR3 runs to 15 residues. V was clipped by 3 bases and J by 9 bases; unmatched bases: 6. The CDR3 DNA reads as TGTGCCAGCAGCCATCTAGCGGGGGGGCCACGTGAGCAGTTCTTC. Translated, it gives CASSHLAGGPREQFF.

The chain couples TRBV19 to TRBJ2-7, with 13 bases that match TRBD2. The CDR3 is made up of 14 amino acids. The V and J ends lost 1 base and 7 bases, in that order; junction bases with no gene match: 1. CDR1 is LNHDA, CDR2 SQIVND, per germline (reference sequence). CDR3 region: CASSIGGLAGEQYF. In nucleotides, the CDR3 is TGTGCCAGTAGTATAGGGGGACTAGCGGGAGAGCAGTACTTC.

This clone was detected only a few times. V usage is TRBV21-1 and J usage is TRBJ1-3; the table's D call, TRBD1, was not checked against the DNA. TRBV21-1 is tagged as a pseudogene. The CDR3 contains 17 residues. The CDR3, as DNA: TGTGCCAGCAGCATACGGACATCTTCGAGCTCTGGAAACACCATATATTTT. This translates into CASSIRTSSSSGNTIYF.

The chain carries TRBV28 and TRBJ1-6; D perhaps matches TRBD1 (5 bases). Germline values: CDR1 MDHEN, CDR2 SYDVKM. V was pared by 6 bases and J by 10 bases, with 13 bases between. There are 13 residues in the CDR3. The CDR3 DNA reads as TGTGCCAGCAGCTCGGGGGATTGGTCACCCCTCCACTTT. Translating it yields CASSSGDWSPLHF.

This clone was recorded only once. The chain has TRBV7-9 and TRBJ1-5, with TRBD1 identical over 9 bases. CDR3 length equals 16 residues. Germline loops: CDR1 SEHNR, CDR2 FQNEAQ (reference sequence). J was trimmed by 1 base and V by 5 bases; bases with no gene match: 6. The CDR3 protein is CASSPGQGLSNQPQHF. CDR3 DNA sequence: TGTGCCAGCAGCCCGGGACAGGGCTTGAGCAATCAGCCCCAGCATTTT.

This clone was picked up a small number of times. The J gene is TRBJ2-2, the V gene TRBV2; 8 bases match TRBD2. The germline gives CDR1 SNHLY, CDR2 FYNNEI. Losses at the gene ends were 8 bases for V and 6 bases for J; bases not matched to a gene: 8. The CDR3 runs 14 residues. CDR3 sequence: CASSGLGGAGELFF. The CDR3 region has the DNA TGTGCCAGCTCGGGACTAGGAGGGGCCGGGGAGCTGTTTTTT.

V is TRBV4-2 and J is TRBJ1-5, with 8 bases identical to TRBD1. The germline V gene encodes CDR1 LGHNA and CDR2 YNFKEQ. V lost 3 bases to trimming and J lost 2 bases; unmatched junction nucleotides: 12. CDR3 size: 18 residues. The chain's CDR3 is CASSQIGQGSVGNQPQHF. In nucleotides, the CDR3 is TGTGCCAGCAGCCAGATAGGACAGGGAAGTGTTGGCAATCAGCCCCAGCATTTT.

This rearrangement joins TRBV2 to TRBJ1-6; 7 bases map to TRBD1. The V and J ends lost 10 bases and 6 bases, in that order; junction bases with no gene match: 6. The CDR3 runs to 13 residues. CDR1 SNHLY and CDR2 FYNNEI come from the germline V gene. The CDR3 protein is CATSRDSNSPLHF. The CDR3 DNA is TGTGCCACCAGCCGGGACAGTAATTCACCCCTCCACTTT.

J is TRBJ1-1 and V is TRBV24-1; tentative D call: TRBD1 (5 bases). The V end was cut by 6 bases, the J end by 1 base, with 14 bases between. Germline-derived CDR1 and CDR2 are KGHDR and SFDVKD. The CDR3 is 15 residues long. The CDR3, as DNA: TGTGCCACCAGTTTCTCCGGCGGGGGGAACACTGAAGCTTTCTTT. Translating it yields CATSFSGGGNTEAFF.

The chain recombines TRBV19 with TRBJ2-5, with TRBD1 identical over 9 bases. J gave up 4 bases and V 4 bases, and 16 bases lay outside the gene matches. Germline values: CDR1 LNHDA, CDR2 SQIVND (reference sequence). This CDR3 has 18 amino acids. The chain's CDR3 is CASSKVISPGQGLETQYF. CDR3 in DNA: TGTGCCAGTAGTAAAGTTATTTCACCGGGACAGGGACTAGAGACCCAGTACTTC.

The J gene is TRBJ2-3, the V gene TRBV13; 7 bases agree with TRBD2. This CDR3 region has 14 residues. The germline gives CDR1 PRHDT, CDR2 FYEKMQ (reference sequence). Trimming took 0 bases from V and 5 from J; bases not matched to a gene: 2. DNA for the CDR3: TGTGCCAGCAGCTTAGGCGGGGGGATAGATACGCAGTATTTT. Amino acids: CASSLGGGIDTQYF.

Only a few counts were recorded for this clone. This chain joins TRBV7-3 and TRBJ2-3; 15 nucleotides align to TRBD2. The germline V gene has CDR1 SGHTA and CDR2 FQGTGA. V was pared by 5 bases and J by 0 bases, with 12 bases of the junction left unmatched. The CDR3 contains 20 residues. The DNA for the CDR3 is TGTGCCAGCAGCGGCGGGACTAGCGGGAGGCCATCCGGTAGCACAGATACGCAGTATTTT. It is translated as CASSGGTSGRPSGSTDTQYF.